This T cell receptor beta chain was captured by sequencing in a study of CD8 T cells in ankylosing spondylitis. Quantitative barcoded 5'-RACE was used to prepare TCR beta libraries. TCRdb recomputed calls from the 5' RACE reads with MiXCR, one row per CDR3 protein. The table records tens of thousands of distinct CDR3 sequences, around 25% of them present only once. Germline-derived CDR1 and CDR2 are ENHRY and SYGVKD. V shed 9 bases and J shed 8 bases, with 17 bases lying between them. The CDR3 sequence is 13 residues long. As concerns this clonotype: Its antigen remains unknown.

Findings and limits, study-wide: In the blood and synovial fluid of reactive arthritis, some motif variants had been previously reported. Matched ankylosing spondylitis synovial fluid reportedly contained a significantly enriched population of disease-linked clones.

The chain recombines TRBV10-3 with TRBJ2-1; D remains unclear. The sequence was obtained from a male donor with ankylosing spondylitis or in good health (not recorded which). The source material was blood, either unsorted or a sorted T cell fraction (not recorded which). As DNA, the CDR3 is TGTGCCATGCGGACGGAGCTCGGCGATGAGCAGTTCTTC. Translating gives CAMRTELGDEQFF.